This entry describes one T cell receptor beta chain. No antigen is known for it. The study sampled nominally healthy donors, though unrecorded immune exposures were likely. In the PCR, 60 Vbeta and 13 Jbeta primers were used. Sequencing was performed with immunoSEQ multiplex PCR; in TCRdb, only in-frame clones are kept and a portion is missing. The sample includes 150,000 to 200,000 clones, around 80% seen only once; the top ten take about 0.69%. This sample was included in a study of cytomegalovirus exposure and HLA in healthy donors. Study-wide findings and caveats: The study flagged roughly 160 TCR beta chains as cytomegalovirus-associated.

Trimming removed 2 bases from V and 0 bases from J; junction bases left unmatched: 15. Germline values: CDR1 SGHRS, CDR2 YFSETQ. The CDR3 sequence is 19 residues long. Sample: PBMCs. The rearrangement links TRBV5-1 to TRBJ2-7, with TRBD2 matching over 9 bases. This sequence was found in a female donor in good health and CMV-seronegative. The CDR3 reads CASSLGLTSGRKLSYEQYF. CDR3 DNA: TGCGCCAGCAGCTTAGGCCTGACTAGCGGACGGAAACTCTCCTACGAGCAGTACTTC.